This T cell receptor (beta chain) is drawn from a study of long-term antiretroviral therapy in people with HIV. Findings of the study overall: The clones with expansion before ART were dominant in the repertoire at all time points.

Details on this clone: Its antigen is not known.

V was pared by 2 bases and J by 5 bases, with 5 bases of the junction left unmatched. Germline CDR1 reads GTSNPN; CDR2 reads SVGIG (reference sequence). This CDR3 spans 15 amino acids. Runs used v3.0 of the immunoSEQ assay and were done at survey level. Repertoires were generated with immunoSEQ multiplex PCR, while TCRdb's copy carries only in-frame clones and drops some. The data show under 13,000 clones, over 75% seen once. This receptor was obtained from a man aged 40-49 years with HIV. The rearrangement joins TRBV30 to TRBJ1-5, with 11 nucleotides matching TRBD1. The sample in question was unsorted PBMCs, obtained 1.8 years after starting antiretroviral therapy. CDR3 nucleotides: TGTGCCTGGAGTTACCGGGACAGGGGGTATCAGCCCCAGCATTTT. Translation gives CAWSYRDRGYQPQHF.